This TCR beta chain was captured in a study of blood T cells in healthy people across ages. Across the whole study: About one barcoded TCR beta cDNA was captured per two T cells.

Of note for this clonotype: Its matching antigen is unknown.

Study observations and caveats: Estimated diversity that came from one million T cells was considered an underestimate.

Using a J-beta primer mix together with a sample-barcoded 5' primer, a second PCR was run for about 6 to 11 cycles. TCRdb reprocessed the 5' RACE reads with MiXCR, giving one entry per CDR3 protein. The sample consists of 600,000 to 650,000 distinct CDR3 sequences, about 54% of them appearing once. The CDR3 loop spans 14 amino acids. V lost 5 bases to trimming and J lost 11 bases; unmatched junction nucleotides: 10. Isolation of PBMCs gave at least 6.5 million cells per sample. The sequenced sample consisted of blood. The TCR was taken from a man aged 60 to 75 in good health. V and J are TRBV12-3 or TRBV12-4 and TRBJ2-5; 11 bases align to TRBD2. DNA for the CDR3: TGTGCCAGCAGTGTTAGCGGGGGGGCTGCGGAGCAGTACTTC. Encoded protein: CASSVSGGAAEQYF.